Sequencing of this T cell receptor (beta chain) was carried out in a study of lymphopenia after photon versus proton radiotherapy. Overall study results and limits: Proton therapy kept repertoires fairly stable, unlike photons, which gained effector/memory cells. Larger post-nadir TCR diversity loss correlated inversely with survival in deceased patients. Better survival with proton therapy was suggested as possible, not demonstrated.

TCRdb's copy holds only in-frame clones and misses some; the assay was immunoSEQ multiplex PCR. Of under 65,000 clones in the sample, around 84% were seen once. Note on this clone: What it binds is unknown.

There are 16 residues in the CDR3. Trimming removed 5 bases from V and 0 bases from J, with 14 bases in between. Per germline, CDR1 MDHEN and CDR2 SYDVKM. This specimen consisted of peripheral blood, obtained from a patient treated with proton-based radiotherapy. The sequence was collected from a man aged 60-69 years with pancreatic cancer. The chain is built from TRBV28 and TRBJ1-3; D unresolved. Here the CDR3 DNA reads TGTGCCAGCAGTGCCAACCGTGGGGACTCTGGAAACACCATATATTTT. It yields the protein CASSANRGDSGNTIYF.